A selection of T cell receptor beta chains follows, all from one sample in a study of PD-L1 blockade in urothelial cancer. Data came from immunoSEQ multiplex PCR; TCRdb stores just in-frame clones and leaves some out. This table has approximately 100,000 clones, roughly 84% appearing once. The input for sequencing was PBMCs, taken around atezolizumab (anti-PD-L1) treatment. These receptors were obtained from a man aged 50 to 60 with urothelial cancer. The CDR3 runs from the conserved cysteine through the conserved F or W. A D gene is named only where the DNA matches it firmly.

d_gene: TRBD1
v_gene: TRBV11-1
j_gene: TRBJ2-7
CDR3aa: CASSIDGTGRYEQYF
CDR3nt: TGTGCCAGCAGCATAGACGGGACAGGGCGCTACGAGCAGTACTTC

d_gene: TRBD1
v_gene: TRBV29-1
j_gene: TRBJ1-5
CDR3aa: CSYSTGGHQPQHF
CDR3nt: TGCAGCTACTCGACAGGGGGTCATCAGCCCCAGCATTTT

d_gene: TRBD2
v_gene: TRBV27
j_gene: TRBJ2-1
CDR3aa: CASKIRLANFNEQFF
CDR3nt: TGTGCCAGCAAAATTAGACTAGCGAATTTCAATGAGCAGTTCTTC

d_gene: TRBD2
v_gene: TRBV27
j_gene: TRBJ2-2
CDR3aa: CASSTRSGRPGTGELFF
CDR3nt: TGTGCCAGCAGTACCCGTAGCGGGAGGCCGGGCACCGGGGAGCTGTTTTTT

d_gene: TRBD2
v_gene: TRBV28
j_gene: TRBJ2-7
CDR3aa: CASSFVGTSGLQYEQYF
CDR3nt: TGTGCCAGCAGTTTTGTCGGGACTAGCGGGTTACAGTACGAGCAGTACTTC

d_gene: NA
v_gene: TRBV5-1
j_gene: TRBJ2-3
CDR3aa: CASSLTGSTDTQYF
CDR3nt: TGCGCCAGCAGCTTAACCGGGAGCACAGATACGCAGTATTTT

d_gene: TRBD1
v_gene: TRBV5-5
j_gene: TRBJ1-4
CDR3aa: CASSSRDSLTEKLFF
CDR3nt: TGTGCCAGCAGCTCCAGGGACAGCCTTACGGAAAAACTGTTTTTT

d_gene: TRBD1
v_gene: TRBV5-1
j_gene: TRBJ2-2
CDR3aa: CASSSRTGNTGELFF
CDR3nt: TGCGCCAGCAGCTCTAGGACAGGGAACACCGGGGAGCTGTTTTTT

d_gene: TRBD1
v_gene: TRBV7-2
j_gene: TRBJ1-2
CDR3aa: CASSFWGQGRDGYTF
CDR3nt: TGTGCCAGCAGCTTTTGGGGACAGGGGCGTGATGGCTACACCTTC

d_gene: NA
v_gene: TRBV28
j_gene: TRBJ1-3
CDR3aa: CASSRGVSGNTIYF
CDR3nt: TGTGCCAGCTCCCGGGGTGTCTCTGGAAACACCATATATTTT

d_gene: TRBD2
v_gene: TRBV7-8
j_gene: TRBJ2-1
CDR3aa: CASSSKRESNEQFF
CDR3nt: TGTGCCAGCAGCTCAAAGCGGGAAAGCAATGAGCAGTTCTTC